The clone carrying this T cell receptor (beta chain) was picked up a small number of times. For the second PCR, which ran for about 6 to 11 cycles, a sample-barcoded 5' primer and a J-beta primer mix were used. Each cDNA molecule received a tag from a template-switch adaptor that had 12 random nucleotides. From the 5' RACE reads, TCRdb called clonotypes with MiXCR, one entry per CDR3 protein. This table holds 1.4 million or so distinct CDR3 sequences, roughly 43% found once. The sample comes from a study of blood T cells in healthy people across ages. The CDR3 totals 15 residues. Trimming removed 4 bases from V and 11 bases from J; junction bases left unmatched: 16. The germline gives CDR1 PRHDT, CDR2 FYEKMQ (reference sequence).

The chain has TRBV13 and TRBJ2-5; TRBD2 matches at 7 bases. The sample taken for sequencing was blood. This sequence was found in a young woman in good health. The CDR3: CASSSALAALNEQYF. CDR3 coding DNA: TGTGCCAGCAGCTCCGCCCTAGCGGCGCTCAATGAGCAGTACTTC.